One and the same sample provided the 17 T cell receptor beta chains below, sequenced in a study of control samples from healthy donors and cancer patients. Measured with immunoSEQ multiplex PCR; TCRdb has only the in-frame clones, and not every one. This sample has roughly 86,000 clones, with 85% to 95% found just once. Specimen: blood. The receptor set was obtained from a woman in her 30s in good health.

The rearrangement uses TRBV5-1 and TRBJ2-3; D is possibly TRBD2 (5 bases). Germline-derived CDR1 and CDR2 are SGHRS and YFSETQ. Trimming stripped 5 bases from V and 1 base from J, with 14 bases between. This CDR3 is built from 15 residues. The chain's CDR3 is CASSKSGGGTDTQYF. The CDR3 nucleotides are TGCGCCAGCAGTAAGAGCGGAGGAGGCACAGATACGCAGTATTTT.

The CDR3 DNA is TGTGCCAGCAGGAAACCGGGACAAGGACCTAAGAACTATGGCTACACCTTC. Translated, it gives CASRKPGQGPKNYGYTF. The chain joins TRBV2 to TRBJ1-2; tentative D call: TRBD1 (6 bases). This CDR3 spans 17 amino acids. Germline CDR1 and CDR2: SNHLY and FYNNEI. V lost 6 bases and J 2 bases, leaving 22 bases between the germline ends.

The rearrangement joins TRBV30 to TRBJ1-4; tentatively, D is TRBD1 (5 bases). The germline V gene encodes CDR1 GTSNPN and CDR2 SVGIG (reference sequence). Between the trimmed V and J ends, which lost 2 bases and 8 bases, there was a span of 12 bases. The CDR3 extends over 13 amino acids. The CDR3 sequence: CAWSPPGREKLFF. The CDR3 nucleotides read TGTGCCTGGAGTCCCCCAGGGAGAGAAAAACTGTTTTTT.

This rearrangement joins TRBV13 to TRBJ2-7; D is possibly TRBD1 (5 bases). This CDR3 comprises 13 residues. With 5 bases removed from V and 2 bases from J, the gap between germline ends came to 10 bases. Per the germline V gene, CDR1 is PRHDT and CDR2 is FYEKMQ (reference sequence). The CDR3 loop is CASSGAEPYEQYF. The CDR3 nucleotides read TGTGCCAGCAGCGGGGCGGAACCCTACGAGCAGTACTTC.

The chain has TRBV7-9 and TRBJ1-4; TRBD1 aligns across 8 bases. CDR3 length: 16 residues. The trim removed 5 bases at V and 7 bases at J, leaving 12 bases unmatched. CDR1 and CDR2 (germline): SEHNR, FQNEAQ (reference sequence). CDR3 sequence: CASSAISTGGSEKLFF. The CDR3, as DNA: TGTGCCAGCAGCGCCATAAGTACAGGGGGAAGTGAAAAACTGTTTTTT.

This clone appeared once. The CDR3 spells CASSSPGQRVYGYTF. The CDR3 bases are TGTGCCAGTAGTTCCCCCGGACAGAGAGTATATGGCTACACCTTC. The V and J genes are TRBV19 and TRBJ1-2; D perhaps matches TRBD1 (6 bases). Per germline, CDR1 LNHDA and CDR2 SQIVND (reference sequence). V lost 5 bases to trimming and J lost 5 bases, with 18 bases between them. The CDR3 totals 15 residues.

The chain uses TRBV3-1 (or the pseudogene TRBV3-2) and TRBJ1-5; 8 positions agree with TRBD1. The CDR3 contains 15 residues. J lost 1 base, V lost 4 bases, and 3 bases had no gene match. Germline V lookup: CDR1 LGHDT, CDR2 YNNKEL (reference sequence). The CDR3 sequence: CASSPRTGSNQPQHF. The CDR3 DNA reads as TGTGCCAGCAGCCCCCGGACAGGGAGCAATCAGCCCCAGCATTTT.

The chain links TRBV5-1 to TRBJ1-4; possible D gene TRBD1, 6 bases. Trimming shortened V by 4 bases and J by 0 bases, and 16 bases separated the two germline ends. The CDR3 covers 17 residues. Germline V lookup: CDR1 SGHRS, CDR2 YFSETQ. In nucleotides, the CDR3 is TGCGCCAGCAGCAGGGATACCAGGACAGCAACTAATGAAAAACTGTTTTTT. Translating gives CASSRDTRTATNEKLFF.

This chain links TRBV14 with TRBJ1-1, with no clear D. Looked up from germline, CDR1 is SGHDN and CDR2 is FVKESK. V lost 1 base and J lost 0, with 6 bases in between. The CDR3 contains 14 residues. CDR3 sequence reads: CASSQVGLNTEAFF. In nucleotides, the CDR3 is TGTGCCAGCAGCCAAGTCGGCCTGAACACTGAAGCTTTCTTT.

This rearrangement joins TRBV5-1 to TRBJ1-1; perhaps TRBD1 as D (5 bases). CDR1 is SGHRS, CDR2 YFSETQ, per germline. The CDR3 runs 14 residues. V was clipped by 4 bases and J by 1 base, with 11 bases between them. Written as DNA, the CDR3 is TGCGCCAGCAGCCACCAGGGCGAGAACACTGAAGCTTTCTTT. It encodes CASSHQGENTEAFF.

J is TRBJ1-2 and V is TRBV4-2, with TRBD1 as a possible D gene (6 bases). Germline V gene data show CDR1 as LGHNA and CDR2 as YNFKEQ. The CDR3 is 16 residues long. The V and J ends lost 0 bases and 2 bases respectively, with 13 bases between them. The DNA for the CDR3 is TGTGCCAGCAGCCAAGAAAGAGGGGGGGTGAACTATGGCTACACCTTC. It translates to CASSQERGGVNYGYTF.

The chain carries TRBV19 and TRBJ2-3; D gene ambiguous. This CDR3 has 15 residues. Per germline, CDR1 LNHDA and CDR2 SQIVND (reference sequence). Trimming cost V 3 bases and J 5 bases, with 15 bases left between them. This CDR3 is CASSIDTVGIDTQYF. The CDR3 DNA reads TGTGCCAGTAGTATCGACACGGTGGGGATAGATACGCAGTATTTT. The whole variable domain, filled in from reference TRBV19 and TRBJ2-3, reads DGGITQSPKYLFRKEGQNVTLSCEQNLNHDAMYWYRQDPGQGLRLIYYSQIVNDFQKGDIAEGYSVSREKKESFPLTVTSAQKNPTAFYLCASSIDTVGIDTQYFGPGTRLTVL.

The sample holds one count of this clone. The rearrangement joins TRBV1 to TRBJ1-2; whether TRBD1, the table's D call, matches the DNA was not checked. TRBV1 is noted as a pseudogene. This CDR3 spans 13 amino acids. CDR3 protein: CTSSRDRDSGYTF. The CDR3 DNA is TGCACCAGCAGCCGGGACAGGGATTCTGGCTACACCTTC.

This sequence joins TRBV19 and TRBJ2-7, with D perhaps TRBD2 (5 bases). Per the germline V gene, CDR1 is LNHDA and CDR2 is SQIVND (reference sequence). V gave up 6 bases and J gave up 1 base, with 13 bases separating them. This CDR3 is built from 14 residues. The CDR3 bases are TGTGCCAGTAGCCCGCGGGCAGCATCCTACGAGCAGTACTTC. Translated: CASSPRAASYEQYF.

The chain combines TRBV29-1 with TRBJ1-1, with D hard to call. V lost 8 bases to trimming and J lost 1 base, with 14 bases between them. CDR3 length: 13 residues. CDR1 is SQVTM, CDR2 ANQGSEA, per germline. CDR3 loop: CSIERVGNTEAFF. DNA of the CDR3: TGCAGCATAGAAAGGGTGGGGAACACTGAAGCTTTCTTT.

This sequence joins TRBV11-2 and TRBJ2-2; either TRBD1 or TRBD2 may fit D (5 bases each). CDR3 length: 17 amino acids. V was clipped by 0 bases and J by 1 base, with 12 bases between them. CDR1 is SGHAT and CDR2 is FQNNGV in the germline V gene. The CDR3, as DNA: TGTGCCAGCAGCTTAGATTGGGGACCCATGAACACCGGGGAGCTGTTTTTT. It codes for CASSLDWGPMNTGELFF. The whole variable domain, remainder taken from reference TRBV11-2 and TRBJ2-2, is EAGVAQSPRYKIIEKRQSVAFWCNPISGHATLYWYQQILGQGPKLLIQFQNNGVVDDSQLPKDRFSAERLKGVDSTLKIQPAKLEDSAVYLCASSLDWGPMNTGELFFGEGSRLTVL.

The chain links TRBV24-1 to TRBJ1-4; no clear D gene. V was shortened by 4 bases and J by 5 bases, with 7 bases between the two germline ends. Germline V gives CDR1 KGHDR, CDR2 SFDVKD. The CDR3 is made up of 13 amino acids. The DNA of the CDR3 is TGTGCCACCAGTGAGGGGTCGAATGAAAAACTGTTTTTT. This gives the protein CATSEGSNEKLFF.